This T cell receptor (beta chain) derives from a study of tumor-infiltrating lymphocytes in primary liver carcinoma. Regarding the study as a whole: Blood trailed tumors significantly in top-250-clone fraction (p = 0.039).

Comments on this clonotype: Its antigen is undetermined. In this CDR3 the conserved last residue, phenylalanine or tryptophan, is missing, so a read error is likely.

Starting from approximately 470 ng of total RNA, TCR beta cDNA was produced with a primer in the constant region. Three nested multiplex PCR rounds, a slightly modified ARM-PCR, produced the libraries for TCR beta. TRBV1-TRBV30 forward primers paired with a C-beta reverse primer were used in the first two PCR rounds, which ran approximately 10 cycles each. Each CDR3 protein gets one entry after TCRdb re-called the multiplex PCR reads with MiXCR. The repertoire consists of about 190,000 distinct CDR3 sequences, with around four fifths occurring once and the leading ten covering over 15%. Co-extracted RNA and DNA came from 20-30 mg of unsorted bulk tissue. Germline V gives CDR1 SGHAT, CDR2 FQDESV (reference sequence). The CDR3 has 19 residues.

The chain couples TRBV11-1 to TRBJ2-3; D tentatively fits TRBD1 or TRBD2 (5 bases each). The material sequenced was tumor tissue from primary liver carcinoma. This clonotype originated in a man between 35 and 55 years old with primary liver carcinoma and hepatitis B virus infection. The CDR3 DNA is TGCGGCAGCAGCTCTGGGGGAAGCTCCGTTGGAGCCCGCACAGATACGCAGTATATT. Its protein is CGSSSGGSSVGARTDTQYI.